This TCR beta chain was identified in a study of Ad26.COV2.S vaccination and SARS-CoV-2 variants. V was clipped by 1 base and J by 7 bases; unmatched bases: 17. Germline CDR1 reads MGHRA; CDR2 reads YSYEKL. The CDR3 sequence is 19 residues long. The treatment: 15 to 20 received Ad26.COV2.S at low or high dose, single or two shots; about 5 received placebo; per-sample allocation not given. Day 63 following the first vaccine or placebo injection was when the samples were taken. Libraries were prepared by immunoSEQ multiplex PCR; TCRdb keeps only in-frame clonotypes and omits some of them. This table has about half a million clones, approximately 90% appearing once. Comments on this clone: Its target is not known.

General study results and limits: The analyses of TCR breadth and depth may have understated the size of total T cell responses.

The specimen comprised peripheral blood, sampled in a trial of Ad26.COV2.S vaccine versus placebo. This TCR was recovered from a person aged 18-65 years who received the Ad26.COV2.S COVID-19 vaccine or a placebo. The V gene is TRBV4-1, the J gene TRBJ1-5; 9 bases match TRBD1. CDR3 protein: CASSQGRARAGTGSQPQHF. The CDR3 DNA follows: TGCGCCAGCAGCCAAGGGAGGGCGCGCGCGGGGACAGGGTCACAGCCCCAGCATTTT.